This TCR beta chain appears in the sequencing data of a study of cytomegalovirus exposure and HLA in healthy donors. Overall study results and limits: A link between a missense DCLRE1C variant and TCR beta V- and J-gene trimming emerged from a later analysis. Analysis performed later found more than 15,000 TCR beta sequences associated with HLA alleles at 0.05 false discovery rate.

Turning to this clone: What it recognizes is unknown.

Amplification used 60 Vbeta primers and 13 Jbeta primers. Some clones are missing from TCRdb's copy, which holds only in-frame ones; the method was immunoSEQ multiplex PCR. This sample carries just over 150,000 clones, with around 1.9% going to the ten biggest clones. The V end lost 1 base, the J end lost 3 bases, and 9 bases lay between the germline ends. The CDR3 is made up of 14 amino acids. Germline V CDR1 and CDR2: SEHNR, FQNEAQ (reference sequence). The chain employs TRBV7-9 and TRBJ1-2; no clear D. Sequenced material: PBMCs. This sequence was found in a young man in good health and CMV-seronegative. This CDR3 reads CASSLDILYYGYTF. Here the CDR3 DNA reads TGTGCCAGCAGCTTAGATATACTTTACTATGGCTACACCTTC.